This entry lists 18 T cell receptor beta chains sequenced from one sample in a study of T cell changes during pregnancy in multiple sclerosis. The protocol was immunoSEQ multiplex PCR, while the TCRdb copy is restricted to in-frame clones and leaves out a portion. In the table there are 15,000 to 18,000 clones, approximately 83% of which are singletons. The source material was CD8+ T cells from peripheral blood mononuclear cells, sampled after pregnancy. The receptors were sampled from a female donor in good health, enrolled as a control in a pregnancy study.

In this sample, this clone turned up a few times. The V gene is TRBV6-5, the J gene TRBJ2-3; 9 nucleotides match TRBD2. Trimming removed 5 bases from V and 4 bases from J; junction bases left unmatched: 7. CDR3 length: 15 amino acids. CDR1 is MNHEY and CDR2 is SVGAGI in the germline V gene. The CDR3 DNA follows: TGTGCCAGCAGTCCGACTAGCGGAGGGGCAGATACGCAGTATTTT. Translating gives CASSPTSGGADTQYF.

The genes are TRBV7-9 and TRBJ2-4; the match to TRBD1 covers 7 bases. Germline V gene data show CDR1 as SEHNR and CDR2 as FQNEAQ (reference sequence). V was pared by 5 bases and J by 6 bases, with 7 bases of the junction left unmatched. The CDR3 length is 14 residues. The CDR3: CASSHWDSINIQYF. CDR3 nucleotide sequence: TGTGCCAGCAGCCACTGGGACAGCATAAACATTCAGTACTTC.

The chain is built from TRBV11-2 and TRBJ1-2, with TRBD1 as a possible D gene (5 bases). Per the germline V gene, CDR1 is SGHAT and CDR2 is FQNNGV. The CDR3 consists of 16 residues. The V gene lost 0 bases and the J gene lost 6 bases, with 17 bases spanning the gap. The CDR3 sequence: CASSLDVRGKVDGYTF. For the CDR3, the DNA is TGTGCCAGCAGCTTAGATGTTCGGGGGAAAGTGGATGGCTACACCTTC. The variable domain in full, completed from reference TRBV11-2 and TRBJ1-2, reads EAGVAQSPRYKIIEKRQSVAFWCNPISGHATLYWYQQILGQGPKLLIQFQNNGVVDDSQLPKDRFSAERLKGVDSTLKIQPAKLEDSAVYLCASSLDVRGKVDGYTFGSGTRLTVV.

V usage is TRBV6-5 and J usage is TRBJ2-1, with D tentatively TRBD2 (7 bases). The germline gives CDR1 MNHEY, CDR2 SVGAGI. The CDR3 extends over 15 amino acids. V lost 6 bases to trimming and J lost 9 bases, with 21 bases between them. CDR3 bases: TGTGCCAGCAGCCCCTCCGAGGGCGGGGGCAGTGAGCAGTTCTTC. Encoded protein: CASSPSEGGGSEQFF.

The genes are TRBV2 and TRBJ2-1; maybe TRBD2 (6 bases). Between the trimmed V and J ends, which lost 6 bases and 3 bases, there was a span of 9 bases. Germline V gene sequence: CDR1 SNHLY, CDR2 FYNNEI. The CDR3 totals 13 residues. Here the CDR3 reads CASRTGLYNEQFF. For the CDR3, the DNA is TGTGCCAGCAGGACGGGACTCTACAATGAGCAGTTCTTC.

This chain links TRBV7-6 with TRBJ1-2; the match to TRBD1 covers 10 bases. This CDR3 has 15 residues. V dropped 4 bases and J dropped 3; count of bases not matched to a gene: 5. The germline V gene encodes CDR1 SGHVS and CDR2 FNYEAQ. The CDR3 nucleotides are TGTGCCAGCAGCTCTGGACAGGGGGAAGACTATGGCTACACCTTC. Translation gives CASSSGQGEDYGYTF.

The chain links TRBV4-1 to TRBJ2-7; TRBD1 agrees at 10 bases. This CDR3 is 18 amino acids long. From germline, CDR1 is MGHRA and CDR2 YSYEKL. Unmatched junction bases numbered 13, after V lost 3 bases and J lost 2 bases. The CDR3 sequence is CASSHPSGTGAGAYEQYF. The CDR3 DNA is TGCGCCAGCAGCCACCCCTCCGGGACAGGGGCGGGGGCCTACGAGCAGTACTTC.

The chain combines TRBV9 with TRBJ2-7; D possibly corresponds to TRBD1 (6 bases). Germline CDR1 reads SGDLS; CDR2 reads YYNGEE. CDR3 size: 14 residues. V lost 4 bases and J 0 bases, leaving 11 bases between the germline ends. This CDR3 reads CASSIHRDSYEQYF. In nucleotides, the CDR3 is TGTGCCAGCAGCATTCACAGGGACTCCTACGAGCAGTACTTC.

The chain combines TRBV25-1 with TRBJ1-6; 8 bases align to TRBD1. V shed 8 bases, J shed 5 bases, and the junction held 8 bases outside the gene matches. The CDR3 extends over 15 amino acids. The V gene's germline CDR1 is MGHDK and CDR2 SYGVNS. Written as DNA, the CDR3 is TGTGCCAGCCGGACAGGGTCAAGAAATAATTCACCCCTCCACTTT. It codes for CASRTGSRNNSPLHF.

The CDR3 sequence: CASSQEDGDRDKPQHF. The CDR3 DNA sequence: TGCGCCAGCAGCCAAGAGGATGGGGACAGGGACAAGCCCCAGCATTTT. The chain has TRBV4-1 and TRBJ1-5, with TRBD1 identical over 9 bases. J lost 8 bases, V lost 0 bases, and 8 bases had no gene match. Per germline, CDR1 MGHRA and CDR2 YSYEKL. CDR3 size: 16 residues.

The V and J genes are TRBV19 and TRBJ2-2; 7 bases agree with TRBD1. The CDR3 covers 13 residues. Per the germline V gene, CDR1 is LNHDA and CDR2 is SQIVND (reference sequence). J lost 3 bases, V lost 10 bases, and 5 bases had no gene match. For the CDR3, the DNA is TGTGCCACCAACAGGGGCGACACCGGGGAGCTGTTTTTT. Protein sequence: CATNRGDTGELFF.

The J gene is TRBJ2-2, the V gene TRBV9; 9 bases line up with TRBD1. Trimming cost V 0 bases and J 4 bases; bases outside gene matches: 4. This CDR3 spans 16 amino acids. The germline V gene encodes CDR1 SGDLS and CDR2 YYNGEE. CDR3 residues: CASSVVQGARTGELFF. CDR3 DNA sequence: TGTGCCAGCAGCGTAGTACAGGGGGCGCGCACCGGGGAGCTGTTTTTT. The full variable domain, rest sourced from reference TRBV9 and TRBJ2-2, is DSGVTQTPKHLITATGQRVTLRCSPRSGDLSVYWYQQSLDQGLQFLIQYYNGEERAKGNILERFSAQQFPDLHSELNLSSLELGDSALYFCASSVVQGARTGELFFGEGSRLTVL.

This clone was seen a single time. This chain joins TRBV13 and TRBJ2-1; D is perhaps TRBD1 (5 bases). Germline lookup yields CDR1 PRHDT and CDR2 FYEKMQ (reference sequence). The CDR3 is 15 residues long. Trimming pared 5 bases from V and 2 bases from J, leaving 13 bases between. CDR3 nucleotide sequence: TGTGCCAGCAGCCAGGGATCCCTTACCTACAATGAGCAGTTCTTC. This sequence encodes CASSQGSLTYNEQFF.

The chain employs TRBV9 and TRBJ2-7; D is perhaps TRBD2 (7 bases). CDR1 and CDR2 from the germline V gene are SGDLS and YYNGEE. With 4 bases removed from V and 5 bases from J, the gap between germline ends came to 16 bases. The CDR3 totals 14 residues. The CDR3: CASSHPREGDEQYF. The DNA of the CDR3 is TGTGCCAGCAGCCACCCCAGGGAGGGGGACGAGCAGTACTTC. The variable domain in full, with the rest retrieved from reference TRBV9 and TRBJ2-7, is DSGVTQTPKHLITATGQRVTLRCSPRSGDLSVYWYQQSLDQGLQFLIQYYNGEERAKGNILERFSAQQFPDLHSELNLSSLELGDSALYFCASSHPREGDEQYFGPGTRLTVT.

CDR3 coding DNA: TGTGCCAGCCTCAAACAAAGTCGGGCCAACGTCCTGACTTTC. It is translated as CASLKQSRANVLTF. The chain is built from TRBV9 and TRBJ2-6, with D hard to call. The CDR3 has 14 amino acids. V gave up 7 bases and J gave up 5 bases, with 13 bases separating them. The germline V gene has CDR1 SGDLS and CDR2 YYNGEE.

V gene TRBV9 combines with J gene TRBJ2-1; 10 nucleotides align to TRBD1. V was pared by 3 bases and J by 2 bases, with 5 bases of the junction left unmatched. This CDR3 region has 16 residues. Germline loops: CDR1 SGDLS, CDR2 YYNGEE. The chain's CDR3 is CASSASGTGAYNEQFF. CDR3 nucleotides: TGTGCCAGCAGCGCCTCCGGGACAGGGGCCTACAATGAGCAGTTCTTC.

This clone was recorded only once. The rearrangement uses TRBV6-1 and TRBJ1-4, with TRBD1 as a possible D gene (6 bases). Trimming left V 8 bases short and J 5 bases short, with 18 bases between. The CDR3 is 15 residues long. CDR1 is MNHNS, CDR2 SASEGT, per germline. DNA of the CDR3: TGTGCCAGCGGAAGTAGACAGGCTTGGAATGAAAAACTGTTTTTT. This translates into CASGSRQAWNEKLFF.

This clone showed up just once. The chain uses TRBV5-6 and TRBJ2-2; D is possibly TRBD2 (5 bases). Trimming shortened V by 0 bases and J by 0 bases, and 9 bases separated the two germline ends. This CDR3 region has 16 residues. Per germline, CDR1 SGHDT and CDR2 YYEEEE. CDR3 bases: TGTGCCAGCAGCTTGGGCGAGGGAACGAACACCGGGGAGCTGTTTTTT. This encodes CASSLGEGTNTGELFF.